This is a list of T cell receptor beta chains from one sample in a study of vaccination effects on CD4 cells after COVID-19. Antigen specificity for these receptors is unknown. TCRdb's table, derived via immunoSEQ multiplex PCR, lists solely in-frame clones and lacks some. The top ten hold about 2.4% of the sample, which has under 65,000 clones, 80% to 85% seen once. The sequencing used CD4+ T cells from PBMCs cultured with HCoV-229E spike peptides, collected before COVID-19 vaccination. These receptors originate from a human donor who received a COVID-19 vaccine. Each CDR3 is given with its conserved first and last residue. A D gene is named only where the DNA matches it firmly. A row's size may be missing; if present it is once, few, many or a size class.

J,V,size,D,CDR3,DNA
TRBJ2-1,TRBV12-3/TRBV12-4,NA,NA,CASSLVSGNEQFF,TGTGCCAGCAGTTTAGTATCGGGCAATGAGCAGTTCTTC
TRBJ1-5,TRBV5-1,NA,NA,CASSLGEDQPQHF,TGCGCCAGCAGCTTGGGGGAGGATCAGCCCCAGCATTTT
TRBJ1-4,TRBV27,NA,NA,CASSLSRGVNEKLFF,TGTGCCAGCAGTTTATCGAGAGGGGTTAATGAAAAACTGTTTTTT
TRBJ1-1,TRBV7-2,NA,NA,CASSFYVQEGTEAFF,TGTGCCAGCAGCTTCTATGTACAGGAGGGGACTGAAGCTTTCTTT
TRBJ2-3,TRBV24-1,NA,NA,CATSDLARSSTDTQYF,TGTGCCACCAGTGATTTGGCCAGGTCTAGCACAGATACGCAGTATTTT
TRBJ1-3,TRBV5-4,NA,TRBD1,CASSPDRADTIYF,TGTGCCAGCAGCCCGGACAGGGCTGACACCATATATTTT
TRBJ1-2,TRBV4-2,NA,NA,CASSQEADSNYGYTF,TGTGCCAGCAGCCAAGAGGCGGACAGCAACTATGGCTACACCTTC
TRBJ2-1,TRBV2,NA,TRBD2,CASMEGRAMGNEQFF,TGTGCCAGCATGGAAGGGAGGGCAATGGGCAATGAGCAGTTCTTC
TRBJ1-1,TRBV28,NA,TRBD1,CASSSTGGWNTEAFF,TGTGCCAGCAGTTCGACAGGGGGCTGGAACACTGAAGCTTTCTTT
TRBJ2-3,TRBV5-1,NA,NA,CASSLSRSIYGTDTQYF,TGCGCCAGCAGCTTGTCTCGATCGATTTATGGCACAGATACGCAGTATTTT
TRBJ2-2,TRBV18,NA,TRBD2,CASSPWVSGTNTGELFF,TGTGCCAGCTCACCTTGGGTCAGCGGGACGAACACCGGGGAGCTGTTTTTT
TRBJ2-1,TRBV29-1,NA,NA,CSVEMVYNEQFF,TGCAGCGTTGAAATGGTGTACAATGAGCAGTTCTTC
TRBJ1-6,TRBV30,once,NA,CAWSANLNSPLHF,TGTGCCTGGAGTGCAAACCTAAATTCACCCCTCCACTTT
TRBJ1-2,TRBV7-9,NA,TRBD1,CASSLLDRVHGYTF,TGTGCCAGCAGCCTACTGGACAGGGTCCATGGCTACACCTTC
TRBJ2-2,TRBV7-3,once,NA,CASSPIGQEGVGTGELFF,TGTGCCAGCAGCCCTATTGGGCAGGAGGGCGTTGGCACCGGGGAGCTGTTTTTT
TRBJ2-5,TRBV6-5,NA,TRBD2,CASRRGEGSKETQYF,TGTGCCAGCAGACGTGGGGAGGGGAGTAAAGAGACCCAGTACTTC
TRBJ2-5,TRBV7-9,few,TRBD1,CASSLSTGGVQETQYF,TGTGCCAGCAGCCTTTCGACAGGGGGCGTCCAAGAGACCCAGTACTTC
TRBJ1-5,TRBV6-1,once,NA,CASSEFGRAFDQPQHF,TGTGCCAGCAGTGAATTCGGCAGGGCCTTCGATCAGCCCCAGCATTTT
TRBJ2-3,TRBV5-4,NA,NA,CASSLVPSTDTQYF,TGTGCCAGCAGCTTGGTTCCCAGCACAGATACGCAGTATTTT
TRBJ1-5,TRBV21-1,few,NA,CAMHGGLEVVSNQPQHF,TGTGCCATGCATGGAGGGCTGGAGGTAGTGAGCAATCAGCCCCAGCATTTT
TRBJ2-2,TRBV9,NA,NA,CASSVLSDVPGELFF,TGTGCCAGCAGCGTTTTGTCGGATGTTCCCGGGGAGCTGTTTTTT
TRBJ2-5,TRBV5-4,NA,NA,CASSLRGRETQYF,TGTGCCAGCAGCCTACGGGGGCGAGAGACCCAGTACTTC
TRBJ1-6,TRBV10-3,NA,TRBD1,CAISEGRTGDHSPLHF,TGTGCCATCAGTGAAGGCAGGACAGGGGATCATTCACCCCTCCACTTT
TRBJ2-5,TRBV5-6,NA,NA,CASSLRKAGSAETQYF,TGTGCCAGCAGCTTGCGAAAGGCGGGCAGTGCGGAGACCCAGTACTTC
TRBJ2-1,TRBV5-1,NA,NA,CASSFLGTSYNEQFF,TGCGCCAGCAGCTTTCTAGGGACTTCCTACAATGAGCAGTTCTTC
TRBJ1-1,TRBV5-1,NA,NA,CASSLGGGSTEAFF,TGCGCCAGCAGCTTAGGTGGGGGGTCCACTGAAGCTTTCTTT
TRBJ2-1,TRBV5-1,NA,NA,CASSMTVYNEQFF,TGCGCCAGCAGCATGACAGTCTACAATGAGCAGTTCTTC
TRBJ1-2,TRBV19,few,NA,CASEDRFNYGYTF,TGTGCCAGTGAGGACAGATTTAACTATGGCTACACCTTC
TRBJ2-5,TRBV12-3/TRBV12-4,NA,NA,CASSQTRGETQYF,TGTGCCAGCAGTCAGACTAGAGGAGAGACCCAGTACTTC
TRBJ1-5,TRBV3-1/TRBV3-2,NA,TRBD1,CASSQGTGLYSNQPQHF,TGTGCCAGCAGCCAAGGGACAGGCCTTTATAGCAATCAGCCCCAGCATTTT
TRBJ1-1,TRBV9,NA,NA,CASSVEPSSEAFF,TGTGCCAGCAGCGTAGAACCGAGCTCTGAAGCTTTCTTT
TRBJ1-2,TRBV5-1,NA,TRBD1,CASSPRQGPSYGYTF,TGCGCCAGCAGCCCGCGACAGGGGCCTAGCTATGGCTACACCTTC